By share, the clone carrying this T cell receptor beta chain counts as medium-sized (0.01 to 0.1%). Its target is unknown. Peripheral blood genomic DNA, not sorted cells or RNA, was the template. The data derive from a study of T cell repertoires in aging, cancer and after chemotherapy. Germline V gene lookup returns CDR1 GTSNPN and CDR2 SVGIG (reference sequence). V lost 4 bases, J lost 7 bases, and 17 bases lay in between. The CDR3 has 14 residues. Multiplex touch-down PCR with TRB-A/B primers amplified rearranged V-D-J TRB sequences. TCRdb analysed the multiplex PCR reads with MiXCR anew, one entry per CDR3 protein. This table has about 2,500 distinct CDR3 sequences, approximately 26% appearing once. Study outcomes and limitations: Compared with age-matched healthy donors, untreated hematological or solid cancer patients showed higher blood TCR clonality.

This rearrangement joins TRBV30 to TRBJ1-5; D not certain. This TCR derives from a human donor in good health. Sequencing input: blood. The chain's CDR3 is CAWTAGFGGQPQHF. In DNA, the CDR3 is TGTGCCTGGACAGCGGGCTTTGGAGGGCAGCCCCAGCATTTT. Full variable domain (remainder filled in from reference TRBV30 and TRBJ1-5): SQTIHQWPATLVQPVGSPLSLECTVEGTSNPNLYWYRQAAGRGLQLLFYSVGIGQISSEVPQNLSASRPQDRQFILSSKKLLLSDSGFYLCAWTAGFGGQPQHFGDGTRLSIL.